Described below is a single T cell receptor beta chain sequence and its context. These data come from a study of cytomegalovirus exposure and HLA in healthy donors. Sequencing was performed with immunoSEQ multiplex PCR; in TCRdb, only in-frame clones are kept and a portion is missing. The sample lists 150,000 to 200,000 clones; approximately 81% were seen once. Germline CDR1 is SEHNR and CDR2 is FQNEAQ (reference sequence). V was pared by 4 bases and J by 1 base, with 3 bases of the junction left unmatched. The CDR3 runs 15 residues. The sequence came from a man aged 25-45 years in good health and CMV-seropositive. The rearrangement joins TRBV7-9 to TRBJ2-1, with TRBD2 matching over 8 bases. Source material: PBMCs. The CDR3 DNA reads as TGTGCCAGCAGCTCACAGCGGGGGTCCTACAATGAGCAGTTCTTC. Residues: CASSSQRGSYNEQFF.